What follows are 5 T cell receptor beta chains derived from one specimen sequenced in a study of graft-versus-host responses after intestinal transplantation. Produced via immunoSEQ multiplex PCR; TCRdb's table is partial and in-frame only. The data show around 120,000 clones, with about 95% seen just once and over 2.5% held by the top ten. Their target antigens are unknown. The source was unstimulated CD8+ T cells sorted from spleen or lymph node cells, collected before intestinal transplant. The receptors were sampled from a human donor who received an intestinal transplant.

The V and J genes are TRBV2 and TRBJ2-7; D not certain. The CDR3 length is 13 residues. CDR1 is SNHLY, CDR2 FYNNEI, per germline. Trimming took off 0 bases at V and 4 bases at J, with 7 bases between the two ends. In DNA, the CDR3 is TGTGCCAGCAGTGAAGCGCCCAGGTACGAGCAGTACTTC. This codes for CASSEAPRYEQYF.

This clone was counted once. The chain links TRBV27 to TRBJ1-2; weak D call: TRBD1 (5 bases). Germline assignment: CDR1 MNHEY and CDR2 SMNVEV (reference sequence). There are 14 residues in the CDR3. Trimming pared 5 bases from V and 1 base from J, leaving 11 bases between. The CDR3 nucleotides are TGTGCCAGCAGTCTGGGACGGCTTAACTATGGCTACACCTTC. It is translated as CASSLGRLNYGYTF.

The chain combines TRBV5-1 with TRBJ2-2; 11 bases fit TRBD2. The CDR3 spans 19 residues. The V and J ends lost 2 bases and 3 bases, in that order; junction bases with no gene match: 12. Germline values: CDR1 SGHRS, CDR2 YFSETQ. The CDR3 here is CASSFTSGRSPAYTGELFF. The CDR3 DNA sequence: TGCGCCAGCAGCTTCACTAGCGGGAGATCCCCCGCCTACACCGGGGAGCTGTTTTTT.

The rearrangement uses TRBV4-3 and TRBJ1-2; D gene uncertain. The CDR3 covers 15 residues. Germline V CDR1 and CDR2: LGHNA, YSLEER. V gave up 0 bases and J gave up 4 bases, with 12 bases separating them. CDR3 region: CASSQDRRITYGYTF. The CDR3 DNA sequence: TGCGCCAGCAGCCAAGATCGGCGAATAACCTATGGCTACACCTTC.

The chain joins TRBV7-3 to TRBJ1-1, with D perhaps TRBD1 (5 bases). The CDR3 sequence is 16 residues long. Trimming removed 2 bases from V and 3 bases from J, with 16 bases in between. The germline gives CDR1 SGHTA, CDR2 FQGTGA. The CDR3 region has the DNA TGTGCCAGCAGCTTACTACCGGGACCCCGGGACACTGAAGCTTTCTTT. Amino acid sequence: CASSLLPGPRDTEAFF.